A selection of T cell receptor beta chains follows, all from one sample in a study of spatial heterogeneity in lung cancer. MiXCR, run by TCRdb on the 5' RACE reads, gives a single entry per CDR3 protein. There are tens of thousands of distinct CDR3 sequences in the sample; under 5.5% occur only once, and approximately 30% lies in the top ten. Source: PBMCs, taken at surgery. Every receptor here comes from a male donor with early-stage non-small cell lung cancer. The CDR3 runs from the conserved cysteine through the conserved F or W. Each record gives: D gene, J gene, clone size, V gene, CDR3 DNA, CDR3 protein. A D gene is named only where the DNA matches it firmly. Clone size is stated in some rows and not others, as once, few, many or a class when expanded.

>NA|TRBJ2-3|many|TRBV5-1
TGCGCCAGCAGCTTGGGACAGGTCCCGGATACGCAGTATTTT
CASSLGQVPDTQYF
>NA|TRBJ1-5|many|TRBV12-3/TRBV12-4
TGTGCCAGCAGTTCTAGGACCGATAGCAATCAGCCCCAGCATTTT
CASSSRTDSNQPQHF
>NA|TRBJ1-5|many|TRBV7-8
TGTGCCAGCAGCTTAGTGGACGAGCAGCCCCAGCATTTT
CASSLVDEQPQHF
>NA|TRBJ1-6|many|TRBV7-9
TGTGCCAGCAGCTTTGGACAGAGAGGTTCACCCCTCCACTTT
CASSFGQRGSPLHF
>NA|TRBJ2-7|medium-sized|TRBV5-1
TGCGCCAGCAGCTTGGGAGGGGGTCTTAGGGAGCAGTACTTC
CASSLGGGLREQYF
>TRBD2|TRBJ2-1|many|TRBV20-1
TGCAGTGCTAGAATAGGTACTAGCGGGAGGGCCCCGAATGAGCAGTTCTTC
CSARIGTSGRAPNEQFF
>TRBD1|TRBJ2-3|many|TRBV15
TGTGCCACCAGCAGGGGAGACAGGGGGTCACTAGATACGCAGTATTTT
CATSRGDRGSLDTQYF
>NA|TRBJ2-1|many|TRBV7-3
TGTGCCAGCAGCCGACAGTTCTACAATGAGCAGTTCTTC
CASSRQFYNEQFF
>TRBD1|TRBJ2-3|many|TRBV7-2
TGTGCCAGCAGCTTATTGCCACAGGGGGCCACAGATACGCAGTATTTT
CASSLLPQGATDTQYF
>NA|TRBJ2-7|NA|TRBV12-3/TRBV12-4
TGTGCCAGTCGGGGGGCAGGGCGATGGGAGCAGTACTTC
CASRGAGRWEQYF
>NA|TRBJ2-1|many|TRBV28
TGTGCCACCCAGAGGGCAGAGCAGTTCTTC
CATQRAEQFF
>NA|TRBJ1-6|many|TRBV7-8
TGTGCCAGCAGCTTAGCGAGGGGACGGGATTCACCCCTCCACTTT
CASSLARGRDSPLHF
>TRBD1|TRBJ1-2|many|TRBV6-6
TGTGCCAGCAGTTACACCCTACAGGGGTTAGAGTATGGCTACACCTTC
CASSYTLQGLEYGYTF
>NA|TRBJ2-2|many|TRBV29-1
TGCAGCGTTGCTAGTTTAACCGGGGAGCTGTTTTTT
CSVASLTGELFF
>TRBD2|TRBJ2-5|many|TRBV6-6
TGTGCCAGCAGTTACTCGGGACTAGCGGGAGGTGAGACCCAGTACTTC
CASSYSGLAGGETQYF
>NA|TRBJ2-5|many|TRBV7-2
TGTGCCAGCAGCCGGAGGGGGGGAGGGAGTGAGACCCAGTACTTC
CASSRRGGGSETQYF
>NA|TRBJ1-5|few|TRBV7-2
TGTGCCAGCAGCTTAGCTAAGGGGATGGGTCAGCCCCAGCATTTT
CASSLAKGMGQPQHF
>NA|TRBJ1-1|NA|TRBV13
TGTGCCAGCAGCTTAGCGGGGGCGACTGAAGCTTTCTTT
CASSLAGATEAFF
>NA|TRBJ2-7|many|TRBV12-3/TRBV12-4
TGTGCCAGCAGTTTAGGCTGGGGCTCTCCCTACGAGCAGTACTTC
CASSLGWGSPYEQYF
>TRBD2|TRBJ2-3|many|TRBV29-1
TGCAGCGTGGCCAGACTAGCGGGAGGGGATACGCAGTATTTT
CSVARLAGGDTQYF
>NA|TRBJ2-7|many|TRBV4-2
TGTGCCAGCAGCCCTCGCAGGGATTCCTACGAGCAGTACTTC
CASSPRRDSYEQYF
>TRBD1|TRBJ2-7|many|TRBV28
TGTGCCAGCAGTTCCCCAGACAGGGGTGGGGAGCAGTACTTC
CASSSPDRGGEQYF
>TRBD1|TRBJ1-3|many|TRBV12-3/TRBV12-4
TGTGCCAGCAGTTTAGGGACAGGGCCCTCTGGAAACACCATATATTTT
CASSLGTGPSGNTIYF
>TRBD2|TRBJ2-2|NA|TRBV19
TGTGCTAGCGGGATGTGGGGAACCGGGGAGCTGTTTTTT
CASGMWGTGELFF
>TRBD2|TRBJ2-7|many|TRBV5-6
TGTGCCAGCAGCTTTGGACTAGGGACCTACGAGCAGTACTTC
CASSFGLGTYEQYF
>TRBD2|TRBJ2-7|many|TRBV19
TGTGCCAGTAGTATCTCGCGGGGGGCCGCCTACGAGCAGTACTTC
CASSISRGAAYEQYF
>NA|TRBJ1-2|many|TRBV16
TGTGCCAGCAGCCAAATTAACTCCTATGGCTACACCTTC
CASSQINSYGYTF
>NA|TRBJ2-5|many|TRBV10-2
TGCGCCAGCACAGGGCAAGGAGAGACCCAGTACTTC
CASTGQGETQYF
>TRBD1|TRBJ2-5|many|TRBV7-9
TGTGCCAGCAGCTCCACTACAGGGGGCGCAAGGAAAGAGACCCAGTACTTC
CASSSTTGGARKETQYF
>NA|TRBJ1-4|many|TRBV10-3
TGTGCCATCAGCGACAGTCAATCGGAAGAAAAACTGTTTTTT
CAISDSQSEEKLFF
>TRBD1|TRBJ2-3|many|TRBV5-1
TGCGCCAGCAGCCCCTGGGGACAGGGAGAAACAGATACGCAGTATTTT
CASSPWGQGETDTQYF
>NA|TRBJ2-3|NA|TRBV27
TGTGCCAGCAGTCTCGGGCGAGTCACAGATACGCAGTATTTT
CASSLGRVTDTQYF
>NA|TRBJ2-3|many|TRBV12-3/TRBV12-4
TGTGCCAGCAGTTTGACATTACCTAGCACAGATACGCAGTATTTT
CASSLTLPSTDTQYF
>NA|TRBJ1-1|many|TRBV28
TGTGCCAGCAGTTTATGGGAGATGAACACTGAAGCTTTCTTT
CASSLWEMNTEAFF
>TRBD1|TRBJ2-5|many|TRBV24-1
TGTGCCACCAGTGACCGAACGGACAGGGAGGATGAGACCCAGTACTTC
CATSDRTDREDETQYF
>TRBD1|TRBJ2-7|many|TRBV7-2
TGTGCCAGCAGCTTAAGCTCAGACGACAGGGCAAAGTACTTC
CASSLSSDDRAKYF
>NA|TRBJ2-1|many|TRBV19
TGTGCCAGTAGTAAGGGGGACTTTTATTTCTCCTACAATGAGCAGTTCTTC
CASSKGDFYFSYNEQFF
>NA|TRBJ2-1|many|TRBV5-1
TGCGCCAGCAGCTGGCAGGACGGGGCTAACTACAATGAGCAGTTCTTC
CASSWQDGANYNEQFF
>TRBD2|TRBJ2-1|many|TRBV28
TGTGCCAGCAGTTTAGGGCTAGCGGGACAGACCTACAATGAGCAGTTCTTC
CASSLGLAGQTYNEQFF
>NA|TRBJ2-7|few|TRBV6-1
TGTGCCAGCAGCCCCGAGGGTCACGGGACGAAGTACTTC
CASSPEGHGTKYF
>TRBD1|TRBJ1-2|many|TRBV4-2
TGTGCCAGCAGCCAAGCGGGACAGCCTAACTATGGCTACACCTTC
CASSQAGQPNYGYTF
>NA|TRBJ2-5|many|TRBV12-3/TRBV12-4
TGTGCCAGCAGTTTCGGGGGGCTGGGGGAGACCCAGTACTTC
CASSFGGLGETQYF
>NA|TRBJ2-1|many|TRBV7-3
TGTGCCAGCGGGGTCAGCGATAGAAATGAGCAGTTCTTC
CASGVSDRNEQFF
>TRBD1|TRBJ2-5|many|TRBV7-9
TGTGCCAGCAGCAGACAGGGGCAGCAAGAGACCCAGTACTTC
CASSRQGQQETQYF
>NA|TRBJ2-7|many|TRBV4-2
TGTGCCAGCAGCCATTTCGGGACACGGAGAACCCTCGAGCAGTACTTC
CASSHFGTRRTLEQYF
>NA|TRBJ2-3|many|TRBV19
TGTGCCAGTTCGGTCGGCACAGATACGCAGTATTTT
CASSVGTDTQYF
>NA|TRBJ1-1|many|TRBV20-1
TGCAGTGCAACCGACGAGGACACTGAAGCTTTCTTT
CSATDEDTEAFF
>TRBD2|TRBJ2-2|NA|TRBV7-9
TGTGCCAGCAGCTTCGGGGGGACCGGGGAGCTGTTTTTT
CASSFGGTGELFF
>TRBD2|TRBJ2-3|many|TRBV12-5
TGTGCTAGTGGTTTGTCTACCCAACTAGCGGGGGGGACAGATACGCAGTATTTT
CASGLSTQLAGGTDTQYF
>NA|TRBJ1-5|many|TRBV7-9
TGTGCCAGCAGCTTAGGGCTCTCGGATGGTCAGCCCCAGCATTTT
CASSLGLSDGQPQHF
>NA|TRBJ1-4|many|TRBV29-1
TGCAGCCTCCAGTGGGGGGAAAAACTGTTTTTT
CSLQWGEKLFF
>NA|TRBJ2-7|medium-sized|TRBV20-1
TGCAGTGCTTTAGAGCCCCTCCGAAGGGAGCAGTACTTC
CSALEPLRREQYF
>NA|TRBJ2-7|many|TRBV28
TGTGCCAGCAGTCAAATCCCGACTTGGGCTAGCACCCACGAGCAGTACTTC
CASSQIPTWASTHEQYF
>NA|TRBJ2-3|many|TRBV6-2/TRBV6-3
TGTGCCAGCAGCCGTCGGACAGAAGCCGATACGCAGTATTTT
CASSRRTEADTQYF
>TRBD2|TRBJ2-2|many|TRBV6-5
TGTGCCAGCAGTAGACTAGCGGGAGCTAACACCGGGGAGCTGTTTTTT
CASSRLAGANTGELFF